The rows below give T cell receptor beta chains drawn from one sample of a study of long-term antiretroviral therapy in people with HIV. Generated by immunoSEQ multiplex PCR, the TCRdb table keeps only in-frame clones and is missing some. The table has 34,000 or so clones, 94% seen once. This specimen was unsorted PBMCs, taken 5.1 years after starting antiretroviral therapy. The receptors derive from a woman aged 50 to 60 with HIV. Each CDR3 is given with its conserved first and last residue. D genes are given only for firm matches. Only some rows state a clone size, as once, few, many or a class for expanded clones.

TRBV9	.	TRBD2	TRBJ2-7	CASSVGFSGGDEQYF	TGTGCCAGCAGCGTAGGTTTTAGCGGGGGAGACGAGCAGTACTTC
TRBV7-2	.	.	TRBJ2-5	CASSSTRNGWTQYF	TGTGCCAGCAGCTCCACACGGAACGGGTGGACCCAGTACTTC
TRBV28	.	.	TRBJ1-2	CACTNVGGGARNYGYTF	TGTGCCTGCACAAACGTCGGAGGTGGCGCGCGTAACTATGGCTACACCTTC
TRBV5-1	.	TRBD2	TRBJ2-1	CASSLAVAGGRGEQFF	TGCGCCAGCAGCTTGGCAGTAGCGGGGGGGCGGGGTGAGCAGTTCTTC
TRBV19	.	TRBD1	TRBJ2-6	CASSRGPPSGANVLTF	TGTGCCAGTTCTAGGGGGCCCCCCTCTGGGGCCAACGTCCTGACTTTC
TRBV7-9	.	TRBD1	TRBJ2-7	CASSLSFTGGYEQYF	TGTGCCAGCAGCTTATCGTTTACAGGGGGCTACGAGCAGTACTTC
TRBV19	.	TRBD1	TRBJ1-3	CASNPDRVGNTIYF	TGTGCCAGTAACCCGGACAGGGTTGGAAACACCATATATTTT
TRBV2	.	.	TRBJ1-1	CASLTVMNTEAFF	TGTGCCAGCTTGACAGTTATGAACACTGAAGCTTTCTTT
TRBV5-4	.	TRBD2	TRBJ2-7	CASSLGGGVGYEQYF	TGTGCCAGCAGCTTGGGGGGAGGGGTTGGGTACGAGCAGTACTTC
TRBV6-1	.	.	TRBJ1-1	CASSDGGATDTEAFF	TGTGCCAGCAGTGATGGGGGGGCGACCGACACTGAAGCTTTCTTT
TRBV6-5	once	.	TRBJ2-3	CASSYSGERNTQYF	TGTGCCAGCAGTTACTCGGGAGAGCGGAATACGCAGTATTTT
TRBV28	once	TRBD1	TRBJ1-2	CASSPGTVANYGYTF	TGTGCCAGCAGTCCCGGGACAGTTGCTAACTATGGCTACACCTTC
TRBV5-4	.	.	TRBJ2-3	CASQDRSRPTDTQYF	TGTGCCAGCCAGGATCGATCCAGGCCCACAGATACGCAGTATTTT